This T cell receptor beta chain was captured by sequencing in a study of blood T cell repertoires in COVID-19. About the study: The samples span acute and convalescent COVID-19 from the United States, Italy and Spain. The cDNA or gDNA used as material had been derived from T cells, B-cell-depleted T cells, or PBMCs.

As processed by the authors: Estimation of nucleated cell counts was performed using reference gene primer amplification. Method: immunoSEQ multiplex PCR; TCRdb's copy keeps in-frame clones and lacks some. V and J calls plus clone size are reproduced from that table; the DNA served to infer D and trimming. Altogether about 190,000 clones are present, over 75% being singletons, with the ten largest covering 9.5% to 15%. In germline, CDR1 is SGHAT, CDR2 FQNNGV. This CDR3 region has 15 residues. Unmatched junction bases numbered 13, after V lost 7 bases and J lost 5 bases. Input material: peripheral blood. This chain links TRBV11-2 with TRBJ2-5; TRBD2 matches at 7 bases. The TCR comes from a woman between 50 and 59 years old with acute or convalescent COVID-19. CDR3 in amino acids: CASTRRAGVGETQYF. Written as DNA, the CDR3 is TGTGCCAGCACCAGAAGGGCGGGAGTGGGCGAGACCCAGTACTTC.